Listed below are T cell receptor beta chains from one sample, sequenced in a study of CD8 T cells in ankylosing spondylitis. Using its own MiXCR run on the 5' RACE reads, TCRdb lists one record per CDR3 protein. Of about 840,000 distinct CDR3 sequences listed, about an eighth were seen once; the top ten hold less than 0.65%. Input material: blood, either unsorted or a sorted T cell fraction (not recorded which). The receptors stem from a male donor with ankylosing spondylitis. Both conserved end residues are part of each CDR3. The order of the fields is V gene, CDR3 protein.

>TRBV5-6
CASSSTIRIDHFEQYF
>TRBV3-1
CASSQVQQPTEAFF
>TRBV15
CATSFTLSGEQYF
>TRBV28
CASSLSGTSGTGELFF
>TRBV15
CATSRNDRGGSPLHF
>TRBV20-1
CSARDSRRGPEAFF
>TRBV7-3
CASSPIRGLAGENTQYF
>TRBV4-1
CASSRLPPGHTNTEAFF
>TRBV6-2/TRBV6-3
CASRGDAGSGNTIYF
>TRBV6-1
CASSNTVPSYEQYF
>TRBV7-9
CASSPDRRPTNEQYF
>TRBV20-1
CSAKAGGPTDTQYF
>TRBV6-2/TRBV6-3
CASSRLLAGSLGGELFF
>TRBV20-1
CSALTGPSGNTIYF
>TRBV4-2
CASSQGSTGPNEKLFF
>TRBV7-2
CASSQRAGAHGYTF
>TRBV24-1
CATSDPQAGEAGEQFF
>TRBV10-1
CAITGTNEAFF
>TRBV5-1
CASRDNGYTEAFF
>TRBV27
CASSLSRPGLGTDTQYF
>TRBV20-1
CSARWQEGYTF
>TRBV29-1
CSALHGTYGYTF
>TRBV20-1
CSATLQQREGRNEQFF
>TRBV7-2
CASSLGPQGTTDTQYF
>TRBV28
CASSLLPGQGPYNEQFF
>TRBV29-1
CSVAPGTASSYNEQFF
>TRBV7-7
CASSLYSPDSYNEQFF